Shown below are 28 T cell receptor beta chains from a single sample sequenced in a study of metastatic and nonmetastatic thyroid tumors. Through MiXCR, TCRdb re-clonotyped the PCR reads. In the table there are 3,500 to 4,500 clones, 35% of which are singletons. No patient received treatment before thyroid surgery. Source material: adjacent normal tissue. These receptor sequences come from a female donor with papillary thyroid cancer or a benign thyroid nodule (not recorded which). Some clones in this sample may be carry-over from other donors' samples.

The rearrangement links TRBV10-3 to TRBJ1-2; possibly TRBD1 for D (6 bases). Trimming cost V 5 bases and J 6 bases, with 13 bases left between them. CDR3 length equals 13 residues. The germline V gene has CDR1 ENHRY and CDR2 SYGVKD. The CDR3 loop is CAISYREGDGYTF. For the CDR3, the DNA is TGTGCCATCAGTTACAGGGAAGGGGATGGCTACACCTTC.

This clone came up a few times. The same CDR3 arises from other DNA sequences in this sample as well. The V gene is TRBV20-1, the J gene TRBJ2-3; 10 positions agree with TRBD2. This CDR3 comprises 14 residues. J gave up 6 bases and V 5 bases, and 8 bases lay outside the gene matches. Per the germline V gene, CDR1 is DFQATT and CDR2 is SNEGSKA (reference sequence). Written as DNA, the CDR3 is TGCAGTGCTTCTAGCGGGGGTAGTGGGGATACGCAGTATTTT. Translated: CSASSGGSGDTQYF.

This sequence joins TRBV28 and TRBJ2-7, with D possibly matching TRBD2 (6 bases). The germline CDR1 and CDR2 sequences are MDHEN and SYDVKM. This CDR3 contains 14 residues. Trimming stripped 6 bases from V and 0 bases from J, with 12 bases between. CDR3 bases: TGTGCCAGCAGCGGGGGACGCAGCTCCTACGAGCAGTACTTC. Protein product: CASSGGRSSYEQYF.

The chain couples TRBV28 to TRBJ2-3; 8 bases are a match to TRBD1. CDR3 size: 15 residues. From germline, CDR1 is MDHEN and CDR2 SYDVKM. With 5 bases clipped from V and 0 bases from J, the junction kept 4 bases outside the gene matches. DNA for the CDR3: TGTGCCAGCAGTGGGACAGGAGCTAGCACAGATACGCAGTATTTT. Amino acid sequence: CASSGTGASTDTQYF.

This clone turned up a few times. A junction boundary mismatches the germline segment, possibly from a read error. This chain joins TRBV6-1 and TRBJ2-7; possibly TRBD1 or TRBD2 for D (5 bases each). The CDR3 is 15 amino acids. Germline V gene sequence: CDR1 MNHNS, CDR2 SASEGT. Here the CDR3 DNA reads TGTTCCAGCAGGGATTCCTTTGAGGGTTGGAACGAGCAGTACTTC. This codes for CSSRDSFEGWNEQYF.

CDR3 DNA sequence: TGTGCCAGCAGCGTACTAGCGGTTACATACGAGCAGTACTTC. As protein: CASSVLAVTYEQYF. The chain carries TRBV2 and TRBJ2-7; 8 positions match TRBD2. Trimming at V came to 6 bases and at J to 4 bases, leaving 8 bases not matched to a gene. The CDR3 runs to 14 residues. Germline CDR1 is SNHLY and CDR2 is FYNNEI.

V is TRBV25-1 and J is TRBJ1-2, with 8 positions matching TRBD1. Trimming took 3 bases from V and 1 from J; bases not matched to a gene: 4. The germline V gene has CDR1 MGHDK and CDR2 SYGVNS. The CDR3 contains 15 residues. The CDR3 here is CASSDPGQGNYGYTF. The DNA for the CDR3 is TGTGCCAGCAGTGACCCAGGACAGGGTAACTATGGCTACACCTTC.

The rearrangement uses TRBV6-1 and TRBJ2-7; 9 bases map to TRBD1. V lost 6 bases and J lost 2; bases outside the gene matches: 8. The CDR3 is 15 residues long. The germline V gene encodes CDR1 MNHNS and CDR2 SASEGT. The CDR3 spells CASSSRDRAAYEQYF. As DNA, the CDR3 is TGTGCCAGCAGCTCCCGGGACAGGGCCGCCTACGAGCAGTACTTC.

This clone qualifies as medium-sized (0.01 to 0.1%). The chain recombines TRBV5-8 with TRBJ2-4; D is possibly TRBD2 (7 bases). V shed 0 bases and J shed 11 bases, with 15 bases lying between them. The CDR3 sequence is 14 residues long. Germline V gene sequence: CDR1 SGHTS, CDR2 YDEGEE. CDR3 amino acids: CASSLAGGASLQYF. Written as DNA, the CDR3 is TGTGCCAGCAGCTTGGCGGGGGGCGCATCCCTTCAGTACTTC.

The genes are TRBV9 and TRBJ2-2; 9 positions match TRBD1. Unmatched junction bases numbered 9, after V lost 2 bases and J lost 4 bases. The CDR3 spans 17 residues. The germline gives CDR1 SGDLS, CDR2 YYNGEE. CDR3 coding DNA: TGTGCCAGCAGCGTTGCCGGGACAGGGTTAATCACCGGGGAGCTGTTTTTT. Translating gives CASSVAGTGLITGELFF.

The table lists this clone with a few counts. V and J are TRBV30 and TRBJ2-2; D remains ambiguous. With 3 bases removed from V and 7 bases from J, the gap between germline ends came to 12 bases. Germline CDR1 reads GTSNPN; CDR2 reads SVGIG (reference sequence). CDR3 length: 13 amino acids. The CDR3 reads CAWRAPLGGELFF. The CDR3 region has the DNA TGTGCCTGGAGGGCCCCCCTGGGCGGGGAGCTGTTTTTT. The whole variable domain, remainder taken from reference TRBV30 and TRBJ2-2, is SQTIHQWPATLVQPVGSPLSLECTVEGTSNPNLYWYRQAAGRGLQLLFYSVGIGQISSEVPQNLSASRPQDRQFILSSKKLLLSDSGFYLCAWRAPLGGELFFGEGSRLTVL.

There are a few counts of this clone. The chain couples TRBV6-5 to TRBJ1-1, with 12 bases that match TRBD1. With V trimmed by 2 bases and J by 1 base, 5 bases remained unmatched. CDR3 length equals 17 residues. Germline values: CDR1 MNHEY, CDR2 SVGAGI. In nucleotides, the CDR3 is TGTGCCAGCAGTTACAGAGGGACAGGGGGCCGGAACACTGAAGCTTTCTTT. This codes for CASSYRGTGGRNTEAFF.

The genes are TRBV7-6 and TRBJ2-7, with 9 positions matching TRBD2. Germline CDR1 reads SGHVS; CDR2 reads FNYEAQ. V was pared by 1 base and J by 3 bases, with 1 base of the junction left unmatched. This CDR3 region has 14 residues. The CDR3 spells CASSLGGRGYEQYF. CDR3 coding DNA: TGTGCCAGCAGCTTAGGCGGGAGGGGCTACGAGCAGTACTTC.

This CDR3 is CASSKQLAGGHNEQFF. CDR3 bases: TGTGCCAGCAGTAAGCAACTAGCGGGAGGCCACAATGAGCAGTTCTTC. This sequence joins TRBV28 and TRBJ2-1, with 12 bases aligning to TRBD2. The CDR3 is 16 amino acids. CDR1 and CDR2 from the germline V gene are MDHEN and SYDVKM. With V trimmed by 5 bases and J by 5 bases, 7 bases remained unmatched. Combining the CDR3 with reference TRBV28 and TRBJ2-1 gives the whole variable domain DVKVTQSSRYLVKRTGEKVFLECVQDMDHENMFWYRQDPGLGLRLIYFSYDVKMKEKGDIPEGYSVSREKKERFSLILESASTNQTSMYLCASSKQLAGGHNEQFFGPGTRLTVL.

Notes on this clone: A read error may account for a junction end that differs from germline. This chain uses TRBV27 with TRBJ2-3; 8 nucleotides line up with TRBD1. The CDR3 runs 17 residues. CDR1 MNHEY and CDR2 SMNVEV come from the germline V gene (reference sequence). CDR3 nucleotide sequence: TGTTCCAGCAGTTTTACCCGGACAGGGAAATTCACATTTACGCAGTATTTT. Its protein product is CSSSFTRTGKFTFTQYF.

This clone was recorded only once. The V and J genes are TRBV6-2 or TRBV6-3 and TRBJ1-5, with 8 bases identical to TRBD1. The CDR3 consists of 19 residues. V was clipped by 3 bases and J by 7 bases; unmatched bases: 20. Germline lookup yields CDR1 MNHEY and CDR2 SVGEGT. CDR3 coding DNA: TGTGCCAGCAGTTATCGAGGCAGGGGGCTGAAAGGCCTCAGGCAGCCCCAGCATTTT. Translation: CASSYRGRGLKGLRQPQHF.

A note on this clone: The junction departs from germline at one end; a sequencing error may be responsible. The chain couples TRBV27 to TRBJ1-2, with D possibly being TRBD1 (6 bases). The V gene's germline CDR1 is MNHEY and CDR2 SMNVEV (reference sequence). This CDR3 has 15 residues. The CDR3 is CASSLSPAGAYGYTF. CDR3 nucleotides: TGTGCCAGCAGCTTATCTCCAGCAGGGGCGTATGGCTACACCTTC.

This clone came up a few times. The chain has TRBV6-5 and TRBJ2-3; the match to TRBD2 covers 14 bases. This CDR3 contains 17 residues. V lost 2 bases and J lost 2; bases outside the gene matches: 3. CDR1 is MNHEY and CDR2 is SVGAGI in the germline V gene. The CDR3 DNA follows: TGTGCCAGCAGTTACGGGGGACTAGCGGGGGCCACAGATACGCAGTATTTT. Translating gives CASSYGGLAGATDTQYF.

By sample share, this clone is large. The CDR3 coding sequence is TGTGCCAGCAGCTTAGGGGCGGTTCCTGTGCAGTACTTC. Its protein product is CASSLGAVPVQYF. The chain uses TRBV7-8 and TRBJ2-7; D uncertain. Germline CDR1 SGHVS, CDR2 FQNEAQ. V was shortened by 1 base and J by 9 bases, with 13 bases between the two germline ends. The CDR3 sequence is 13 residues long.

This clone is large in the sample. The chain couples TRBV20-1 to TRBJ1-2; 12 bases are a match to TRBD1. CDR3 length: 14 amino acids. The ends lost 1 base at V and 4 bases at J; junction bases unmatched: 1. The germline V gene encodes CDR1 DFQATT and CDR2 SNEGSKA (reference sequence). In DNA form, the CDR3 reads TGCAGTGCTAGAGGGGACAGGGGGCTCTATGGCTACACCTTC. It yields the protein CSARGDRGLYGYTF.

CDR3 sequence reads: CASSGRTSTLTGELFF. The CDR3 DNA is TGTGCCAGCAGCGGGAGGACTAGCACCTTAACCGGGGAGCTGTTTTTT. V is TRBV11-2 and J is TRBJ2-2; 8 bases line up with TRBD2. Per the germline V gene, CDR1 is SGHAT and CDR2 is FQNNGV. The V segment lost 5 bases and the J segment 5 bases; nucleotides outside the gene matches: 10. The length of the CDR3 is 16 residues.

The rearrangement joins TRBV6-1 to TRBJ2-5; D possibly corresponds to TRBD1 (5 bases). Germline-derived CDR1 and CDR2 are MNHNS and SASEGT. The CDR3 consists of 15 residues. The ends were cut back, 2 bases at V and 3 bases at J, with 13 bases in the middle. The chain's CDR3 is CASSEQDTAEETQYF. As DNA, the CDR3 is TGTGCCAGCAGTGAACAGGACACCGCTGAAGAGACCCAGTACTTC.

By share, this clone ranks as medium-sized. V usage is TRBV14 and J usage is TRBJ2-5; D ambiguous. The CDR3 spans 14 residues. The V and J ends lost 3 bases and 7 bases respectively, with 15 bases between them. Germline CDR1 reads SGHDN; CDR2 reads FVKESK. The CDR3 reads CASSHYGSRGTQYF. The CDR3 DNA is TGTGCCAGCAGCCATTACGGTTCCCGCGGGACCCAGTACTTC.

The J gene is TRBJ1-2, the V gene TRBV19; D not resolved. Between the trimmed V and J ends, which lost 7 bases and 7 bases, there was a span of 16 bases. CDR3 size: 13 residues. CDR1 and CDR2 (germline): LNHDA, SQIVND (reference sequence). The CDR3 is CASTGSLRGGYTF. For the CDR3, the DNA is TGTGCCAGTACTGGGAGCCTGCGTGGTGGCTACACCTTC.

A note on this clone: A read error may account for a junction end that differs from germline. The genes are TRBV27 and TRBJ1-5; no reliable D call. There are 14 residues in the CDR3. Germline V lookup: CDR1 MNHEY, CDR2 SMNVEV (reference sequence). DNA for the CDR3: TGTGCCAGCAGTTTATATCGTGGGGATCAGCCACTGCACTTT. Protein product: CASSLYRGDQPLHF.

The chain has TRBV5-4 and TRBJ1-2; 9 positions match TRBD1. V was clipped by 1 base and J by 8 bases; unmatched bases: 3. This CDR3 is 13 amino acids long. Germline CDR1 reads SGHNT; CDR2 reads YYREEE (reference sequence). The CDR3 nucleotides are TGTGCCAGCAGCTTGACAGGGGGCGAGGGCTACACCTTC. Residues: CASSLTGGEGYTF.

The chain carries TRBV5-1 and TRBJ2-5, with TRBD2 as a possible D gene (6 bases). The germline V gene encodes CDR1 SGHRS and CDR2 YFSETQ. V lost 2 bases and J 1 base, leaving 9 bases between the germline ends. The CDR3 covers 14 residues. CDR3 sequence: CASSFLAVQETQYF. The CDR3 DNA reads TGCGCCAGCAGCTTTTTAGCGGTCCAAGAGACCCAGTACTTC.

The count of this clone is one. The junction departs from the called germline gene at one end, perhaps through a read error. The CDR3, as DNA: TGTGCCAGCAGTTTAAGCGGGACAGGGAAACTAGAGGGATTCTCCCACGAGCAGTACTTC. It encodes CASSLSGTGKLEGFSHEQYF. This sequence joins TRBV12-3 or TRBV12-4 and TRBJ2-7; TRBD1 aligns across 9 bases. CDR3 length equals 20 residues.